This passage covers 29 T cell receptor beta chains from one sample sequenced in a study of CD8 T cells in ankylosing spondylitis. Study results and limitations: It appeared that ankylosing spondylitis blood was characterized by a TCR beta motif of under ten highly homologous variants.

Their antigens are not known. TCRdb reprocessed the 5' RACE reads via MiXCR and lists one record per CDR3 protein. The repertoire includes fewer than 400,000 distinct CDR3 sequences, 20% to 25% of them detected once, and around 17% sits in the top ten. Sequenced: blood, either unsorted or a sorted T cell fraction (not recorded which). These receptors all stem from a male donor with ankylosing spondylitis.

The chain recombines TRBV29-1 with TRBJ2-1; D is unresolved. Germline V CDR1 and CDR2: SQVTM, ANQGSEA. This CDR3 is built from 13 residues. V dropped 7 bases and J dropped 4 bases, with 14 bases sitting between them. Written as DNA, the CDR3 is TGCAGCGGTAGCCCCACTACTTACAATGAGCAGTTCTTC. Protein: CSGSPTTYNEQFF.

In this sample, this clonotype turned up a few times. The chain links TRBV9 to TRBJ2-1, with TRBD1 matching over 7 bases. Losses at the gene ends were 0 bases for V and 4 bases for J; bases not matched to a gene: 4. CDR1 and CDR2 (germline): SGDLS, YYNGEE. CDR3 length equals 15 residues. The CDR3 region has the DNA TGTGCCAGCAGCGTAGCCGGGACAGCGTACAATGAGCAGTTCTTC. Translated: CASSVAGTAYNEQFF.

This rearrangement joins TRBV7-3 to TRBJ2-5; D could derive from TRBD1 or TRBD2 (5 bases each). The CDR3 spans 13 residues. Deletions cut 3 bases from V and 5 bases from J, with 10 bases between. The germline gives CDR1 SGHTA, CDR2 FQGTGA. The CDR3 region is CASSLGVVETQYF. The CDR3 DNA reads as TGTGCCAGCAGCTTGGGGGTTGTGGAGACCCAGTACTTC.

V gene TRBV28 combines with J gene TRBJ2-1; tentatively, D is TRBD2 (6 bases). The germline CDR1 and CDR2 sequences are MDHEN and SYDVKM. The CDR3 loop spans 15 amino acids. Trimming pared 1 base from V and 5 bases from J, leaving 12 bases between. Here the CDR3 DNA reads TGTGCCAGCAGTTTATTAGGCGGGATCAACAATGAGCAGTTCTTC. Protein: CASSLLGGINNEQFF.

The sample holds a few counts of this clonotype. The chain links TRBV5-1 to TRBJ2-1; TRBD2 might be the D (6 bases). V was shortened by 4 bases and J by 6 bases, with 11 bases between the two germline ends. The CDR3 has 13 amino acids. Looked up from germline, CDR1 is SGHRS and CDR2 is YFSETQ. The CDR3 coding sequence is TGCGCCAGCAGCATCGCGGGGACCAATGAGCAGTTCTTC. Protein sequence: CASSIAGTNEQFF. Complete variable domain (other parts from reference TRBV5-1 and TRBJ2-1): KAGVTQTPRYLIKTRGQQVTLSCSPISGHRSVSWYQQTPGQGLQFLFEYFSETQRNKGNFPGRFSGRQFSNSRSEMNVSTLELGDSALYLCASSIAGTNEQFFGPGTRLTVL.

There are a few counts of this clonotype. The chain employs TRBV28 and TRBJ2-1; 14 bases are shared with TRBD2. In germline, CDR1 is MDHEN, CDR2 SYDVKM. V lost 5 bases and J lost 8; bases outside the gene matches: 14. The length of the CDR3 is 18 residues. The CDR3 sequence is CASSTRTSGRIGLDEQFF. The CDR3 region has the DNA TGTGCCAGCAGTACTAGGACTAGCGGGAGGATAGGCTTGGATGAGCAGTTCTTC.

The sample holds a few counts of this clonotype. The J gene is TRBJ2-6, the V gene TRBV7-2, with unresolved D. Germline V lookup: CDR1 SGHTA, CDR2 FQGNSA. This CDR3 comprises 16 residues. V was clipped by 1 base and J by 0 bases, with 7 bases between them. The CDR3: CASSLVGSSGANVLTF. In DNA, the CDR3 is TGTGCCAGCAGCTTAGTCGGTAGCTCTGGGGCCAACGTCCTGACTTTC.

This clonotype was picked up a small number of times. The chain joins TRBV30 to TRBJ1-1; D remains unclear. V shed 3 bases and J shed 1 base, with 9 bases lying between them. Germline assignment: CDR1 GTSNPN and CDR2 SVGIG (reference sequence). This CDR3 region has 13 residues. The chain's CDR3 is CAWRARENTEAFF. In DNA, the CDR3 is TGTGCCTGGAGAGCCCGGGAGAACACTGAAGCTTTCTTT.

This sequence joins TRBV19 and TRBJ1-2, with 11 positions matching TRBD1. This CDR3 comprises 15 residues. Losses at the gene ends were 4 bases for V and 4 bases for J; bases not matched to a gene: 5. Germline V gives CDR1 LNHDA, CDR2 SQIVND (reference sequence). CDR3 in amino acids: CASSTRTGGFYGYTF. The CDR3 bases are TGTGCCAGTAGTACCCGGACAGGGGGCTTCTATGGCTACACCTTC. Looking up the rest from reference TRBV19 and TRBJ1-2 gives the full variable domain: DGGITQSPKYLFRKEGQNVTLSCEQNLNHDAMYWYRQDPGQGLRLIYYSQIVNDFQKGDIAEGYSVSREKKESFPLTVTSAQKNPTAFYLCASSTRTGGFYGYTFGSGTRLTVV.

The V and J genes are TRBV20-1 and TRBJ2-7; 10 bases match TRBD1. J was trimmed by 3 bases and V by 0 bases; bases with no gene match: 5. The CDR3 sequence is 15 residues long. Germline V gene lookup returns CDR1 DFQATT and CDR2 SNEGSKA (reference sequence). CDR3 nucleotide sequence: TGCAGTGCTAGAGATGGACAGGGGGTCGGCTACGAGCAGTACTTC. This gives the protein CSARDGQGVGYEQYF.

The V gene is TRBV20-1, the J gene TRBJ2-1; 8 nucleotides line up with TRBD2. The trim removed 0 bases at V and 4 bases at J, leaving 11 bases unmatched. Germline V lookup: CDR1 DFQATT, CDR2 SNEGSKA (reference sequence). The CDR3 is 17 residues long. As DNA, the CDR3 is TGCAGTGCTAGAGATTTTATGGCTAGCGGGCCTTACAATGAGCAGTTCTTC. It codes for CSARDFMASGPYNEQFF.

The chain recombines TRBV5-6 with TRBJ2-7; the match to TRBD2 covers 8 bases. The CDR3 has 17 residues. The J segment lost 2 bases and the V segment lost 1 base, leaving 11 bases of the junction unmatched. CDR1 and CDR2 from the germline V gene are SGHDT and YYEEEE. The CDR3 loop is CASSLSIAGMFAYEQYF. The CDR3 DNA follows: TGTGCCAGCAGCTTGAGTATAGCGGGAATGTTCGCCTACGAGCAGTACTTC.

This clonotype was counted a few times. The CDR3 nucleotides are TGCAGTGCTAGGGCGCCTGGAAACACCATATATTTT. Translation: CSARAPGNTIYF. J is TRBJ1-3 and V is TRBV20-1; D remains unclear. This CDR3 has 12 residues. Germline CDR1 is DFQATT and CDR2 is SNEGSKA (reference sequence). The ends were cut back, 3 bases at V and 2 bases at J, with 5 bases in the middle.

This sequence joins TRBV4-2 and TRBJ2-3, with D possibly being TRBD1 (5 bases). The CDR3 is made up of 18 amino acids. Trimming shortened V by 2 bases and J by 1 base, and 19 bases separated the two germline ends. The germline V gene encodes CDR1 LGHNA and CDR2 YNFKEQ. For the CDR3, the DNA is TGTGCCAGCAGCCAAATACGAGTAGGGGCAAGCGGCACAGATACGCAGTATTTT. Its protein product is CASSQIRVGASGTDTQYF.

The sample holds a few counts of this clonotype. The chain couples TRBV18 to TRBJ2-1, with TRBD1 matching over 9 bases. The germline gives CDR1 KGHSH, CDR2 LQKENI. With V trimmed by 3 bases and J by 9 bases, 12 bases remained unmatched. This CDR3 is built from 16 residues. The CDR3 loop reads CASSPTGGIGLGEQFF. CDR3 sequence (DNA): TGTGCCAGCTCACCGACAGGGGGTATTGGTTTGGGTGAGCAGTTCTTC.

This sequence joins TRBV12-3 or TRBV12-4 and TRBJ2-7; D assignment may be TRBD1 or TRBD2 (5 bases each). The CDR3 runs to 15 residues. V dropped 5 bases and J dropped 3 bases, with 17 bases sitting between them. The CDR3 sequence is CASSLQPGTNYEQYF. The DNA of the CDR3 is TGTGCCAGCAGTCTCCAACCCGGGACCAACTACGAGCAGTACTTC.

This clonotype occurred once. This chain uses TRBV20-1 with TRBJ2-7; TRBD1 matches 7 bases. Unmatched junction bases numbered 5, after V lost 4 bases and J lost 2 bases. This CDR3 region has 13 residues. Per the germline V gene, CDR1 is DFQATT and CDR2 is SNEGSKA (reference sequence). The CDR3 DNA is TGCAGTGCTACCCGGGACAGTACCTACGAGCAGTACTTC. It yields the protein CSATRDSTYEQYF.

The genes are TRBV7-3 and TRBJ2-7, with TRBD2 identical over 8 bases. CDR3 length: 13 amino acids. Germline CDR1 and CDR2: SGHTA and FQGTGA. J was trimmed by 7 bases and V by 4 bases; bases with no gene match: 6. The CDR3 nucleotides are TGTGCCAGCAGCTGGACTAGCATGGGGGAGCAGTACTTC. Protein product: CASSWTSMGEQYF.

The CDR3 sequence is CASSQGVQRGEQFF. The CDR3, as DNA: TGTGCCAGCAGCCAAGGGGTCCAACGCGGTGAGCAGTTCTTC. V gene TRBV3-1 combines with J gene TRBJ2-1; no definite D call. CDR3 length: 14 amino acids. Trimming took off 1 base at V and 9 bases at J, with 13 bases between the two ends. Germline V CDR1 and CDR2: LGHDT, YNNKEL (reference sequence).

The rearrangement joins TRBV20-1 to TRBJ2-3, with D tentatively TRBD1 (6 bases). V dropped 5 bases and J dropped 9 bases, with 12 bases sitting between them. The length of the CDR3 is 11 residues. Germline CDR1 reads DFQATT; CDR2 reads SNEGSKA (reference sequence). Here the CDR3 DNA reads TGCAGTGCTCTTGACAGGCAAACGCAGTATTTT. Translating gives CSALDRQTQYF.

This sequence joins TRBV9 and TRBJ2-5; D assignment may be TRBD1 or TRBD2 (5 bases each). The CDR3 is 16 amino acids. The V end was cut by 1 base, the J end by 1 base, with 14 bases between. Germline CDR1 reads SGDLS; CDR2 reads YYNGEE. Written as DNA, the CDR3 is TGTGCCAGCAGCGTAACCCTCGGGACCACCCAAGAGACCCAGTACTTC. Translating it yields CASSVTLGTTQETQYF.

This clonotype was observed a handful of times. The V gene is TRBV12-3 or TRBV12-4, the J gene TRBJ1-5, with no clear D. There are 14 residues in the CDR3. Trimming removed 5 bases from V and 4 bases from J, with 12 bases in between. CDR3 DNA: TGTGCCAGCAGTCGGACGACGGGAAATCAGCCCCAGCATTTT. Protein product: CASSRTTGNQPQHF.

This chain links TRBV11-2 with TRBJ2-3, with 8 bases matching TRBD2. From germline, CDR1 is SGHAT and CDR2 FQNNGV. This CDR3 contains 16 residues. V lost 3 bases and J lost 0; bases outside the gene matches: 5. CDR3 sequence (DNA): TGTGCCAGCAGCTTGTTTGGGACTAGTAGCACAGATACGCAGTATTTT. Amino acids: CASSLFGTSSTDTQYF.

V and J are TRBV5-6 and TRBJ2-3, with 8 bases matching TRBD2. Germline values: CDR1 SGHDT, CDR2 YYEEEE. This CDR3 spans 16 amino acids. J gave up 0 bases and V 0 bases, and 3 bases lay outside the gene matches. CDR3 coding DNA: TGTGCCAGCAGCTTGGAACTAGCGGCTAGCACAGATACGCAGTATTTT. Protein sequence: CASSLELAASTDTQYF.

The rearrangement uses TRBV6-5 and TRBJ2-3; D uncertain. V lost 10 bases and J lost 0, with 5 bases in between. The CDR3 spans 11 residues. CDR1 is MNHEY and CDR2 is SVGAGI in the germline V gene. CDR3 protein: CATTSTDTQYF. In DNA, the CDR3 is TGTGCCACGACTAGCACAGATACGCAGTATTTT.

This clonotype came up many times. The gene calls are TRBV20-1 and TRBJ2-2; 9 nucleotides align to TRBD1. The CDR3 runs to 14 residues. The germline CDR1 and CDR2 sequences are DFQATT and SNEGSKA (reference sequence). Losses at the gene ends were 6 bases for V and 4 bases for J; bases not matched to a gene: 6. The DNA for the CDR3 is TGCAGTGCCCCGGGACAGGGTCTCACCGGGGAGCTGTTTTTT. Translated, it gives CSAPGQGLTGELFF.

The rearrangement links TRBV18 to TRBJ2-7; D may be TRBD1 or TRBD2 (6 bases each). Germline V lookup: CDR1 KGHSH, CDR2 LQKENI. This CDR3 region has 15 residues. Trimming shortened V by 8 bases and J by 0 bases, and 17 bases separated the two germline ends. Here the CDR3 reads CASTNRAEGSYEQYF. The CDR3 bases are TGTGCCAGCACAAACAGGGCGGAGGGCTCCTACGAGCAGTACTTC.

The chain recombines TRBV6-5 with TRBJ2-3; 8 bases fit TRBD2. The CDR3 runs to 17 residues. The J segment lost 3 bases and the V segment lost 0 bases, leaving 8 bases of the junction unmatched. Germline V CDR1 and CDR2: MNHEY, SVGAGI. CDR3 in amino acids: CASSYSGAGEGTDTQYF. The CDR3 DNA follows: TGTGCCAGCAGTTACTCGGGAGCGGGAGAGGGGACAGATACGCAGTATTTT.

The genes are TRBV20-1 and TRBJ2-1, with 9 positions matching TRBD2. The CDR3 spans 13 residues. Per the germline V gene, CDR1 is DFQATT and CDR2 is SNEGSKA (reference sequence). V lost 3 bases and J lost 6; bases outside the gene matches: 3. CDR3 sequence: CSASSGSRNEQFF. The CDR3 DNA follows: TGCAGTGCTAGTAGCGGGAGCCGCAATGAGCAGTTCTTC.